Presented here are 25 T cell receptor beta chains from one specimen sequenced in a study of metastatic and nonmetastatic thyroid tumors. TCRdb reassembled clones from the PCR reads with MiXCR. This sample has about 20,000 clones, with more than 10% found just once. Prior to thyroid surgery, none of the patients had received any treatment. The specimen sequenced was blood. Receptors originate from a male donor with papillary thyroid cancer or a benign thyroid nodule (not recorded which). Some clones in this sample may be carry-over from other donors' samples.

This clone was picked up many times. This chain connects TRBV5-1 to TRBJ2-7, with D hard to call. The CDR3 is 15 residues long. Germline CDR1 reads SGHRS; CDR2 reads YFSETQ. V lost 0 bases to trimming and J lost 2 bases, with 12 bases between them. The CDR3 region is CASSLVASTPYEQYF. DNA of the CDR3: TGCGCCAGCAGCTTGGTGGCTAGTACCCCCTACGAGCAGTACTTC.

This clone qualifies as medium-sized. The rearrangement uses TRBV12-3 or TRBV12-4 and TRBJ2-7; 9 bases map to TRBD2. The CDR3 length is 14 residues. Unmatched junction bases numbered 3, after V lost 3 bases and J lost 3 bases. This CDR3 reads CASSFGGRVYEQYF. The CDR3 coding sequence is TGTGCCAGCAGTTTCGGCGGGAGGGTCTACGAGCAGTACTTC.

This clone showed up many times. This sequence joins TRBV4-1 and TRBJ2-5; 14 bases fit TRBD2. Germline CDR1 reads MGHRA; CDR2 reads YSYEKL. CDR3 length equals 20 residues. The junction had 20 bases not matched to a gene; V was cut back by 5 bases and J by 6 bases. The CDR3, as DNA: TGCGCCAGCAGCGTACCGGGGCCGGGGGTGACTAGCGGGAGGGCGAAGACCCAGTACTTC. Its protein is CASSVPGPGVTSGRAKTQYF.

This chain connects TRBV6-2 or TRBV6-3 to TRBJ2-7; 9 bases are shared with TRBD2. CDR3 size: 14 residues. The V gene end was trimmed by 7 bases and the J gene end by 2 bases; junction bases not matched to a gene: 6. Germline CDR1 is MNHEY and CDR2 is SVGEGT. CDR3 sequence: CASKEASGTYEQYF. The CDR3 DNA sequence: TGTGCCAGCAAGGAGGCTAGCGGGACCTACGAGCAGTACTTC.

This clone qualifies as medium-sized (0.01 to 0.1%). The chain links TRBV2 to TRBJ1-2, with 8 bases aligning to TRBD1. This CDR3 has 14 amino acids. From germline, CDR1 is SNHLY and CDR2 FYNNEI. The V and J ends lost 2 bases and 6 bases, in that order; junction bases with no gene match: 5. The CDR3 here is CASSERQGLDGYTF. The CDR3 DNA sequence: TGTGCCAGCAGTGAAAGACAGGGGTTGGATGGCTACACCTTC.

This clone was counted ten times or more. V is TRBV2 and J is TRBJ1-5; D ambiguous. Germline V gene data show CDR1 as SNHLY and CDR2 as FYNNEI. Trimming took 1 base from V and 7 from J, leaving 11 bases between them. The CDR3 has 14 residues. CDR3: CASSEGSFGQPQHF. CDR3 DNA: TGTGCCAGCAGTGAAGGTAGTTTTGGACAGCCCCAGCATTTT.

The V and J genes are TRBV24-1 and TRBJ2-3; maybe TRBD1 (5 bases). Per germline, CDR1 KGHDR and CDR2 SFDVKD. V lost 3 bases and J lost 6, with 18 bases in between. CDR3 size: 16 residues. CDR3 sequence reads: CATSDQGLSNTDTQYF. The CDR3 region has the DNA TGTGCCACCAGTGATCAGGGCCTCAGCAACACGGATACGCAGTATTTT.

The chain is built from TRBV2 and TRBJ2-1; the match to TRBD2 covers 7 bases. CDR3 length: 15 amino acids. Per germline, CDR1 SNHLY and CDR2 FYNNEI. V lost 2 bases, J lost 12 bases, and 13 bases stayed unmatched. The CDR3 is CASSEQRGDRSGQFF. The CDR3 DNA follows: TGTGCCAGCAGTGAACAACGGGGGGATCGCAGCGGGCAGTTCTTC.

This clone was seen a handful of times. Just one base apart from a much larger clone, this may be a read error. The chain employs TRBV16 and TRBJ1-5; weak D call: TRBD1 (5 bases). The CDR3 extends over 15 amino acids. Germline V gene data show CDR1 as KGHSY and CDR2 as FQNENV. In nucleotides, the CDR3 is TGTGCCAGCATCCAAGCCCCAGGGACGGGCAAGCCCCAGCATTTT. This translates into CASIQAPGTGKPQHF.

This clone was recorded at least ten times. The J gene is TRBJ1-1, the V gene TRBV18; 8 bases map to TRBD1. Trimming took 4 bases from V and 4 from J; bases not matched to a gene: 5. CDR3 length: 14 residues. Germline V gene lookup returns CDR1 KGHSH and CDR2 LQKENI. CDR3 residues: CASSRGQGGTEAFF. Written as DNA, the CDR3 is TGTGCCAGCTCACGAGGACAGGGAGGCACTGAAGCTTTCTTT.

This clone was found many times. The chain links TRBV12-3 or TRBV12-4 to TRBJ2-2; TRBD1 aligns across 7 bases. V dropped 1 base and J dropped 1; count of bases not matched to a gene: 3. CDR3 length: 16 residues. This CDR3 reads CASSLGTGLNTGELFF. CDR3 nucleotides: TGTGCCAGCAGTTTAGGGACAGGCCTGAACACCGGGGAGCTGTTTTTT.

The sample holds many counts of this clone. The chain employs TRBV11-1 and TRBJ2-3; 8 bases are shared with TRBD2. Germline CDR1 SGHAT, CDR2 FQDESV (reference sequence). Trimming at V came to 0 bases and at J to 0 bases, leaving 2 bases not matched to a gene. This CDR3 region has 16 residues. DNA for the CDR3: TGTGCCAGCAGCTTAGCGCTAGCGGGCAGCACAGATACGCAGTATTTT. It yields the protein CASSLALAGSTDTQYF.

This clone showed up just a few times. This rearrangement joins TRBV18 to TRBJ2-5; D is possibly TRBD2 (5 bases). Germline lookup yields CDR1 KGHSH and CDR2 LQKENI. Trimming took 8 bases from V and 0 from J, leaving 25 bases between them. CDR3 length: 18 amino acids. The DNA of the CDR3 is TGTGCCAGCCCAACGAGACGCTCGCAGACGGGGAACCAAGAGACCCAGTACTTC. Protein product: CASPTRRSQTGNQETQYF.

The table lists this clone with many counts. This sequence joins TRBV14 and TRBJ2-2; 10 bases map to TRBD1. The ends lost 3 bases at V and 4 bases at J; junction bases unmatched: 5. Germline V CDR1 and CDR2: SGHDN, FVKESK. CDR3 length equals 16 residues. The CDR3 DNA sequence: TGTGCCAGCAGCCAGCCGGGACAGGGGAGCACCGGGGAGCTGTTTTTT. Protein: CASSQPGQGSTGELFF.

This clone was observed many times. The chain recombines TRBV4-1 with TRBJ2-1; perhaps TRBD2 as D (5 bases). The CDR3 loop spans 16 amino acids. Germline V gene lookup returns CDR1 MGHRA and CDR2 YSYEKL. Trimming removed 1 base at V and 0 bases at J, with 10 bases between. The CDR3 DNA reads as TGCGCCAGCAGCCAAGGAGCGGCGCTCTCCTACAATGAGCAGTTCTTC. This codes for CASSQGAALSYNEQFF.

By sample share, this clone is medium-sized. The CDR3 DNA follows: TGTGCCAGCAGACGGGACATCGTTGGCTACACCTTC. Amino acids: CASRRDIVGYTF. V and J are TRBV28 and TRBJ1-2, with D tentatively TRBD1 (6 bases). Trimming stripped 6 bases from V and 7 bases from J, with 12 bases between. Germline V gives CDR1 MDHEN, CDR2 SYDVKM. The CDR3 loop spans 12 amino acids.

This clone was counted between two and nine times. CDR3: CASTPNRDGSYEQYF. The CDR3 DNA is TGTGCCAGCACTCCGAACCGGGACGGCTCCTACGAGCAGTACTTC. The rearrangement joins TRBV12-3 or TRBV12-4 to TRBJ2-7, with D perhaps assigned TRBD1 or TRBD2 (5 bases each). Trimming removed 7 bases from V and 0 bases from J, with 16 bases in between. This CDR3 spans 15 amino acids.

This clone was counted at least ten times. The V gene is TRBV18, the J gene TRBJ2-3, with 7 positions matching TRBD1. The CDR3 is 15 residues long. Germline V gene sequence: CDR1 KGHSH, CDR2 LQKENI. The junction had 4 bases not matched to a gene; V was cut back by 4 bases and J by 0 bases. This chain's CDR3 is CASSQGQLSTDTQYF. CDR3 sequence (DNA): TGTGCCAGCTCACAGGGACAGCTAAGCACAGATACGCAGTATTTT.

This clone was seen many times. The J gene is TRBJ2-2, the V gene TRBV15; no clear D gene. The CDR3 totals 14 residues. Germline CDR1 LNHNV, CDR2 YYDKDF (reference sequence). V shed 0 bases and J shed 6 bases, with 8 bases lying between them. This chain's CDR3 is CATSRDTASGELFF. The CDR3 coding sequence is TGTGCCACCAGCAGAGATACCGCCTCCGGGGAGCTGTTTTTT.

The chain is built from TRBV7-2 and TRBJ1-2; D is unclear. This CDR3 contains 15 residues. The ends were cut back, 1 base at V and 8 bases at J, with 17 bases in the middle. CDR1 is SGHTA, CDR2 FQGNSA, per germline. The CDR3 DNA reads TGTGCCAGCAGCTTAGGTGCCGCCGTCGAAAGAGGCTACACCTTC. Protein: CASSLGAAVERGYTF.

This clone has ten or more counts. This chain's CDR3 is CASSPNGGSGGYTF. The CDR3, as DNA: TGTGCCAGCAGCCCCAACGGCGGAAGCGGTGGCTACACCTTC. The chain combines TRBV9 with TRBJ1-2, with D hard to call. Trimming pared 4 bases from V and 7 bases from J, leaving 17 bases between. Germline assignment: CDR1 SGDLS and CDR2 YYNGEE. The CDR3 totals 14 residues.

This clone was counted at least ten times. Other DNA sequences in the sample encode the same CDR3. The genes are TRBV20-1 and TRBJ2-7; D possibly corresponds to TRBD2 (6 bases). Looked up from germline, CDR1 is DFQATT and CDR2 is SNEGSKA (reference sequence). V dropped 3 bases and J dropped 2 bases, with 8 bases sitting between them. CDR3 size: 12 residues. CDR3 in DNA: TGCAGTGCTAGCGGGAGCCCCTACGAGCAGTACTTC. Protein: CSASGSPYEQYF.

This clone was found many times. The genes are TRBV7-2 and TRBJ2-1, with 8 positions matching TRBD2. With 4 bases clipped from V and 1 base from J, the junction kept 6 bases outside the gene matches. CDR3 length equals 16 residues. CDR1 is SGHTA and CDR2 is FQGNSA in the germline V gene. In nucleotides, the CDR3 is TGTGCCAGCAGCTCTGGACTAGCAATTTCCTACAATGAGCAGTTCTTC. Its translation: CASSSGLAISYNEQFF. The whole variable domain, filled in from reference TRBV7-2 and TRBJ2-1, reads GAGVSQSPSNKVTEKGKDVELRCDPISGHTALYWYRQSLGQGLEFLIYFQGNSAPDKSGLPSDRFSAERTGGSVSTLTIQRTQQEDSAVYLCASSSGLAISYNEQFFGPGTRLTVL.

By sample fraction, this clone is medium-sized. V gene TRBV6-1 combines with J gene TRBJ2-1; 10 bases are shared with TRBD2. The germline V gene encodes CDR1 MNHNS and CDR2 SASEGT. Trimming removed 3 bases from V and 9 bases from J; junction bases left unmatched: 11. This CDR3 spans 16 amino acids. DNA of the CDR3: TGTGCCAGCAGTGATTGGCTAGCGGGAGAAACTGGTGAGCAGTTCTTC. It encodes CASSDWLAGETGEQFF.

By frequency in the sample, this clone is medium-sized. V gene TRBV28 combines with J gene TRBJ2-3, with 12 bases aligning to TRBD2. Trimming removed 4 bases from V and 4 bases from J; junction bases left unmatched: 12. Looked up from germline, CDR1 is MDHEN and CDR2 is SYDVKM. This CDR3 is 18 amino acids long. The CDR3 DNA follows: TGTGCCAGCAGTTCCTCGAGGCGACTAGCGGGAGTTTCAGATACGCAGTATTTT. Protein: CASSSSRRLAGVSDTQYF.